The 19 T cell receptor beta chains presented below share a single source sample, sequenced in a study of CD8+CD57+ T cells in acquired aplastic anemia. CDR3 and TCR beta VDJ profiling relied on genomic DNA as the template. In TCRdb, the reads were re-called with MiXCR into one record per CDR3 protein. The sample lists approximately 270,000 distinct CDR3 sequences; 45% to 65% were seen once. Material: sorted CD4+, CD8+, or CD8+CD57+ T cells (not recorded which) from PBMCs. These receptors all stem from a human donor with severe aplastic anemia or a healthy control (not recorded which).

This clonotype was observed many times. One junction end disagrees with the germline gene, perhaps due to a read error. V is TRBV7-3 and J is TRBJ1-1; 7 nucleotides line up with TRBD1. Germline V gene data show CDR1 as SGHTA and CDR2 as FQGTGA. This CDR3 contains 13 residues. The CDR3 sequence: CASRGGGGTEALF. DNA of the CDR3: TGTGCCAGCAGAGGAGGGGGCGGCACTGAAGCTCTCTTT.

This clonotype was seen a single time. The J gene is TRBJ1-6, the V gene TRBV20-1; 7 bases map to TRBD1. The CDR3 has 13 residues. Germline V gene lookup returns CDR1 DFQATT and CDR2 SNEGSKA (reference sequence). V was clipped by 1 base and J by 10 bases; unmatched bases: 4. The DNA of the CDR3 is TGCAGTGCTAGAGGACAGGGAGTCTCACCCCTCCACTTT. Translated, it gives CSARGQGVSPLHF.

The chain combines TRBV29-1 with TRBJ2-1; TRBD1 or TRBD2 may be the D gene (5 bases each). The CDR3 covers 13 residues. From germline, CDR1 is SQVTM and CDR2 ANQGSEA. V was shortened by 7 bases and J by 0 bases, with 10 bases between the two germline ends. The CDR3 DNA follows: TGCAGCGCCGAGGGGAGCTCCTACAATGAGCAGTTCTTC. Its translation is CSAEGSSYNEQFF.

CDR3 sequence: CASSSWTGDGELFF. CDR3 sequence (DNA): TGTGCCAGCAGCTCCTGGACAGGGGACGGGGAGCTGTTTTTT. The gene calls are TRBV7-3 and TRBJ2-2; 9 bases map to TRBD1. The V gene's germline CDR1 is SGHTA and CDR2 FQGTGA. With 4 bases clipped from V and 7 bases from J, the junction kept 4 bases outside the gene matches. The CDR3 covers 14 residues. The entire variable domain, with the rest obtained from reference TRBV7-3 and TRBJ2-2, is as follows: GAGVSQTPSNKVTEKGKYVELRCDPISGHTALYWYRQSLGQGPEFLIYFQGTGAADDSGLPNDRFFAVRPEGSVSTLKIQRTERGDSAVYLCASSSWTGDGELFFGEGSRLTVL.

This chain uses TRBV7-9 with TRBJ2-7; D gene ambiguous. The germline V gene encodes CDR1 SEHNR and CDR2 FQNEAQ (reference sequence). Trimming removed 5 bases at V and 4 bases at J, with 18 bases between. The CDR3 has 15 amino acids. The CDR3 DNA reads as TGTGCCAGCAGCCAAGAAATGGCCAGGCAGTACGAGCAGTACTTC. This encodes CASSQEMARQYEQYF.

This sequence joins TRBV24-1 and TRBJ2-5; 8 nucleotides align to TRBD1. This CDR3 has 15 residues. CDR1 KGHDR and CDR2 SFDVKD come from the germline V gene. J was trimmed by 9 bases and V by 7 bases; bases with no gene match: 15. CDR3 protein: CATRGRGLPGASQYF. CDR3 in DNA: TGTGCCACCAGAGGCAGGGGGCTACCTGGGGCGTCCCAGTACTTC.

The CDR3 nucleotides are TGCAGTGCAAAAAGCTGGGAGAATGAGCAGTTCTTC. Encoded protein: CSAKSWENEQFF. The chain employs TRBV20-1 and TRBJ2-1; possibly TRBD2 for D (5 bases). V lost 6 bases and J lost 7, with 13 bases in between. CDR1 and CDR2 (germline): DFQATT, SNEGSKA (reference sequence). The CDR3 has 12 residues.

This chain links TRBV30 with TRBJ1-3, with D possibly matching TRBD1 (6 bases). CDR1 is GTSNPN and CDR2 is SVGIG in the germline V gene (reference sequence). This CDR3 has 14 residues. Trimming stripped 8 bases from V and 0 bases from J, with 14 bases between. CDR3 in DNA: TGTGCCGGAGACACCAGGGGCTCTGGAAACACCATATATTTT. Its protein product is CAGDTRGSGNTIYF.

The genes are TRBV2 and TRBJ1-1; no clear D. Per germline, CDR1 SNHLY and CDR2 FYNNEI. Trimming cost V 8 bases and J 5 bases, with 15 bases left between them. The CDR3 length is 13 residues. The CDR3 bases are TGTGCCAGCCGGGCAGGCGGGCGGACTGAAGCTTTCTTT. Residues: CASRAGGRTEAFF.

The CDR3 DNA reads as TGTGCCAGCTCCCTAATTGAGGTCATTTACGAAAAACTGTTTTTT. This sequence encodes CASSLIEVIYEKLFF. The chain joins TRBV18 to TRBJ1-4; D unresolved. The germline CDR1 and CDR2 sequences are KGHSH and LQKENI. Trimming shortened V by 6 bases and J by 8 bases, and 19 bases separated the two germline ends. This CDR3 is built from 15 residues.

This clonotype was observed many times. The rearrangement links TRBV20-1 to TRBJ2-5, with 8 bases matching TRBD2. After removal of 3 bases from V and 3 bases from J, the junction contained 9 bases not matched to a gene. The CDR3 spans 15 residues. The germline gives CDR1 DFQATT, CDR2 SNEGSKA (reference sequence). CDR3 loop: CSASGRLGREETQYF. The CDR3, as DNA: TGCAGTGCTAGTGGGCGCCTCGGGAGGGAAGAGACCCAGTACTTC.

V and J are TRBV5-4 and TRBJ2-7, with 9 bases lining up with TRBD2. The CDR3 is made up of 16 amino acids. V trimming: 2 bases; J trimming: 0 bases; junction bases outside the gene matches: 6. Germline-derived CDR1 and CDR2 are SGHNT and YYREEE (reference sequence). The DNA for the CDR3 is TGTGCCAGCAGCTTCAAAGGAGCGGGAGGCTCCTACGAGCAGTACTTC. Its translation is CASSFKGAGGSYEQYF.

This clonotype was counted only a few times. The chain joins TRBV19 to TRBJ1-4, with D tentatively TRBD1 (5 bases). The V gene lost 4 bases and the J gene lost 17 bases, with 20 bases spanning the gap. Germline V CDR1 and CDR2: LNHDA, SQIVND (reference sequence). The CDR3 covers 13 residues. CDR3 loop: CASSRETGRVSFF. The CDR3 DNA sequence: TGTGCCAGTAGTAGGGAAACGGGACGGGTTTCCTTTTTT.

About this clonotype itself: A much larger clone differs from this one at a single base, so this may be a read error. The chain joins TRBV4-1 to TRBJ2-2; no reliable D call. The V gene's germline CDR1 is MGHRA and CDR2 YSYEKL. Trimming cost V 4 bases and J 5 bases, with 14 bases left between them. The CDR3 is made up of 15 amino acids. As DNA, the CDR3 is TGCGCCAGCAGCCGAGAAGACCTGTCTACCGGGGAGCTGTTTTTT. This encodes CASSREDLSTGELFF.

This clonotype was picked up one time. The chain carries TRBV7-9 and TRBJ1-1; D gene uncertain. Germline V lookup: CDR1 SEHNR, CDR2 FQNEAQ (reference sequence). V was shortened by 5 bases and J by 4 bases, with 14 bases between the two germline ends. The CDR3 is 14 residues long. Here the CDR3 reads CASSRQAGSTEAFF. DNA for the CDR3: TGTGCCAGCAGCCGTCAGGCCGGGAGCACTGAAGCTTTCTTT.

This clonotype was seen repeatedly, ten times or more. The rearrangement links TRBV5-8 to TRBJ2-7; D may be TRBD2 (6 bases). This CDR3 is built from 14 residues. V gave up 3 bases and J gave up 2 bases, with 12 bases separating them. CDR1 and CDR2 from the germline V gene are SGHTS and YDEGEE. CDR3 residues: CASSWAGTPYEQYF. DNA of the CDR3: TGTGCCAGCAGCTGGGCGGGGACCCCCTACGAGCAGTACTTC.

This clonotype was found many times. J is TRBJ2-2 and V is TRBV19; D is uncertain. Trimming cost V 7 bases and J 1 base, with 10 bases left between them. Germline loops: CDR1 LNHDA, CDR2 SQIVND (reference sequence). The CDR3 has 14 amino acids. The CDR3 DNA is TGTGCCAGTACCCGCGCGCTGAACACCGGGGAGCTGTTTTTT. This encodes CASTRALNTGELFF.

Points on this clonotype: The junction departs from germline at one end; a sequencing error may be responsible. The V gene is TRBV5-4, the J gene TRBJ2-7; 10 nucleotides align to TRBD1. The V gene's germline CDR1 is SGHNT and CDR2 YYREEE (reference sequence). The CDR3 runs to 16 residues. The CDR3 is CASSLGTGEFSYERYF. In DNA form, the CDR3 reads TGTGCCAGCAGCCTAGGGACAGGGGAGTTTTCCTACGAGCGGTACTTC.

This clonotype was observed many times. The chain employs TRBV20-1 and TRBJ2-5; D is undetermined. Trimming cost V 5 bases and J 3 bases, with 13 bases left between them. The CDR3 totals 13 residues. The germline V gene has CDR1 DFQATT and CDR2 SNEGSKA (reference sequence). CDR3 coding DNA: TGCAGTGCTGTTGTAGCCAGCAAAGAGACCCAGTACTTC. It encodes CSAVVASKETQYF.